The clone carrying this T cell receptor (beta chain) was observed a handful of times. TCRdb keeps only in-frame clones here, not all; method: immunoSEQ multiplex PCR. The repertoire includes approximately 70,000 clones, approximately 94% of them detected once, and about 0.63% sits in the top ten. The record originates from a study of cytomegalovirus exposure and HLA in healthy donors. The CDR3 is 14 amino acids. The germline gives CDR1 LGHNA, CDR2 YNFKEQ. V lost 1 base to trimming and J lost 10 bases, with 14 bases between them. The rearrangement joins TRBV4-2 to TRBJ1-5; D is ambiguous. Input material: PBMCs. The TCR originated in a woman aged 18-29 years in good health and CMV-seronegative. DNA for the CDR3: TGTGCCAGCAGCCAAGCCGTACCTAGGTCTCCCCAGCATTTT. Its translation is CASSQAVPRSPQHF.